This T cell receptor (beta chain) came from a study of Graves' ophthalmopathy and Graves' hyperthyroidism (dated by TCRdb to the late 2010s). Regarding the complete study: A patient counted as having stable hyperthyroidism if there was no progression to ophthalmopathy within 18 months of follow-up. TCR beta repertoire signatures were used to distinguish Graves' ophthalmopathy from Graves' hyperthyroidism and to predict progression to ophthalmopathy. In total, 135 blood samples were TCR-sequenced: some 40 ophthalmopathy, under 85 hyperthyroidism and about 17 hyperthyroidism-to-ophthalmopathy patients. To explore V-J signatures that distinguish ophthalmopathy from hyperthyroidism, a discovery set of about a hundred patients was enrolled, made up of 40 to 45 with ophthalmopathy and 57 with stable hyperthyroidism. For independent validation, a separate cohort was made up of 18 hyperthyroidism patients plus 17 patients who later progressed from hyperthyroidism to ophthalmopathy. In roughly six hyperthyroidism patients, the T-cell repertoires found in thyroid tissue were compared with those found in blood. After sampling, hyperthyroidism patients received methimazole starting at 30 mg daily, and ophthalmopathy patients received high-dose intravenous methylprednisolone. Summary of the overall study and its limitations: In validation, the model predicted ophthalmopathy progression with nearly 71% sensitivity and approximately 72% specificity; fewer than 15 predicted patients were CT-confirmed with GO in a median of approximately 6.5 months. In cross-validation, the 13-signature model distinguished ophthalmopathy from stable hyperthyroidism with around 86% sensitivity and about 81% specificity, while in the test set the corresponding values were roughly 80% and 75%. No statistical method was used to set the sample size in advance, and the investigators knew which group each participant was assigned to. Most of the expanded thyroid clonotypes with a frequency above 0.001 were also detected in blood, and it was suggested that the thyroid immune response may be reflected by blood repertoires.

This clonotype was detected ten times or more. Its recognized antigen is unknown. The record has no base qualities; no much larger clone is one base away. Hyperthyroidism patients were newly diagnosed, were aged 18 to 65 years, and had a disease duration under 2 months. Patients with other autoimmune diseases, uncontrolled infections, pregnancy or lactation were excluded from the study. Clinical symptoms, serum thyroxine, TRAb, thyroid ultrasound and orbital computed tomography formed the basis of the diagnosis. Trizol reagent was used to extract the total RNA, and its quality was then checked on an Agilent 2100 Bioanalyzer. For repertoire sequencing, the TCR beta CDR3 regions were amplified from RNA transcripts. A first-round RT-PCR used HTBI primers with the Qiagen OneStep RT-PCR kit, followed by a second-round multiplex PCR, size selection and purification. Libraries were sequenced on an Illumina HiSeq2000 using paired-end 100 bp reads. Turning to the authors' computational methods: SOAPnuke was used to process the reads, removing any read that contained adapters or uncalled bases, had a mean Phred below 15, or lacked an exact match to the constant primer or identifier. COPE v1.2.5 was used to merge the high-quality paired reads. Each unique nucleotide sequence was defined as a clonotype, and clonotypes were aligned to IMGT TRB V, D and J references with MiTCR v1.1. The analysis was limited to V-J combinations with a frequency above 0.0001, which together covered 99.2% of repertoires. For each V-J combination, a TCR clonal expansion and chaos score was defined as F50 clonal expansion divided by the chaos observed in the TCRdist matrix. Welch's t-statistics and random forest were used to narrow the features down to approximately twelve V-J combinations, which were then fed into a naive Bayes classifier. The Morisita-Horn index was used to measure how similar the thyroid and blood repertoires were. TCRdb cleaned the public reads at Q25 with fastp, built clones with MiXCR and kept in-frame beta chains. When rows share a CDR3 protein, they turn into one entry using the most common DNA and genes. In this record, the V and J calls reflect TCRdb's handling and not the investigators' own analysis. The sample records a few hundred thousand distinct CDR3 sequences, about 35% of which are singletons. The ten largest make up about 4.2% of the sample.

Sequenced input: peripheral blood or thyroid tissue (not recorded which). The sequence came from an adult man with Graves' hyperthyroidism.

The DNA reads as follows: TGCGCCAGCAGCCTCGGGGGACAGGCCAGTGCGAACACTGAAGCTTTCTTT. Its amino acids are CASSLGGQASANTEAFF. The V gene is TRBV5-1 and the J gene is TRBJ1-1, and 8 junctional nucleotides match TRBD1. From the cysteine up to the phenylalanine, the CDR3 has a length of 17 residues. Only CDR3 DNA remains: 51 bases, in frame from the first base. V is trimmed back by 4 bases and J by 1 base, and the junction contains 12 bases that no gene match accounts for. CDR1 and CDR2 are drawn from the germline V gene: SGHRS, YFSETQ.